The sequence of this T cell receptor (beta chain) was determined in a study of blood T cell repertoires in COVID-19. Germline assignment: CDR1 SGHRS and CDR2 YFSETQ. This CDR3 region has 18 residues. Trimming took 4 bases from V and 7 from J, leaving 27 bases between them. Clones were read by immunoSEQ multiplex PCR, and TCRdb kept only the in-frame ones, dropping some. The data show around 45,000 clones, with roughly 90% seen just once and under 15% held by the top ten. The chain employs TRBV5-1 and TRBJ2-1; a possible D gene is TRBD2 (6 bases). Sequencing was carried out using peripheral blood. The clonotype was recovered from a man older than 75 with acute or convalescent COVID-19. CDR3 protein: CASSTTGAASAVDNEQFF. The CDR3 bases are TGCGCCAGCAGCACCACAGGCGCCGCTAGCGCAGTGGATAATGAGCAGTTCTTC.